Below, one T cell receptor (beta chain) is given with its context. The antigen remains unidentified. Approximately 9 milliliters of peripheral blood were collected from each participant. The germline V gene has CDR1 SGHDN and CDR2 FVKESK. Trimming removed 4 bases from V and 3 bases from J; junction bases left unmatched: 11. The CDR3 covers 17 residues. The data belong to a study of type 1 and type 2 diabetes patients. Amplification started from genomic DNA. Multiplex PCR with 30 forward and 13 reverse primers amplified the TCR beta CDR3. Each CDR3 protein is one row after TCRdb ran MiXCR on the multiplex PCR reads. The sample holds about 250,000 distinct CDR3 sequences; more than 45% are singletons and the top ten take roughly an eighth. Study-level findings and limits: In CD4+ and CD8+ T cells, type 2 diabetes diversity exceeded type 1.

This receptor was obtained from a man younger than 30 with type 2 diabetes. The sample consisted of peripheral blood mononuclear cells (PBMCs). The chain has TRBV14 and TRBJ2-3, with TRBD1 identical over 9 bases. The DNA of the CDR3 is TGTGCCAGCAGCCCGGGACAGGGCGGTCGGAGAACAGATACGCAGTATTTT. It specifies CASSPGQGGRRTDTQYF. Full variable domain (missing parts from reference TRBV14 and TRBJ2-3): EAGVTQFPSHSVIEKGQTVTLRCDPISGHDNLYWYRRVMGKEIKFLLHFVKESKQDESGMPNNRFLAERTGGTYSTLKVQPAELEDSGVYFCASSPGQGGRRTDTQYFGPGTRLTVL.